This section outlines one TCR beta chain sequence together with its context. Its antigen is currently unknown. This sample stems from a study of OX40 agonist ivuxolimab in advanced cancers. As for the study in general: An agonistic anti-OX40 (CD134) antibody, ivuxolimab, was used to treat the patients. Study-wide results and limits: Dosing at 0.1 to 3.0 mg/kg was accompanied by clonal expansion of CD4+ and CD8+ blood T cells by week 6. CD8+ T cells showed, on average, more clonal expansion than CD4+ cells. Antigen specificity was not determined for the expanded peripheral T cells.

Assay used: immunoSEQ multiplex PCR; TCRdb lists only in-frame clones, some missing. The repertoire consists of around 60,000 clones, with about nine tenths occurring once and the leading ten covering over 2.5%. Looked up from germline, CDR1 is KGHSH and CDR2 is LQKENI. V lost 2 bases, J lost 2 bases, and 12 bases lay in between. CDR3 length: 15 residues. The sequencing used CD4+ or CD8+ T cells sorted from blood, collected in a trial of the OX40 agonist ivuxolimab. The clonotype originates from an adult with an advanced solid tumor such as melanoma, head and neck, liver or kidney cancer. V is TRBV18 and J is TRBJ1-1; weak D call: TRBD1 (5 bases). This CDR3 reads CASSPTRQLNTEAFF. The CDR3 DNA sequence: TGTGCCAGCTCACCAACGAGACAGCTCAACACTGAAGCTTTCTTT.